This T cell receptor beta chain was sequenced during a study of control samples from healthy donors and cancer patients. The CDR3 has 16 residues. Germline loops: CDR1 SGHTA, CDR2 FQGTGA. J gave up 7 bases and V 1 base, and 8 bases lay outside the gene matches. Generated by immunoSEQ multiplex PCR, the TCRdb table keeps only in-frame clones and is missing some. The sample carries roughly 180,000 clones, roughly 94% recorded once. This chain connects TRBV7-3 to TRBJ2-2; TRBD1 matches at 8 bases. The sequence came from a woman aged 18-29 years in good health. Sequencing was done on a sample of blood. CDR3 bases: TGTGCCAGCAGCTTAATGCGTCAGGGGGCGGGCGGGGAGCTGTTTTTT. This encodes CASSLMRQGAGGELFF.